This TCR beta chain was retrieved from a study of early T cells in non-severe SARS-CoV-2 infection. At the level of the study: From unsorted whole blood, bulk RNA was sequenced, and the chains remained unpaired. Study-wide results and limits: Anti-spike CD8 responses were favored in VDJdb matching, and private and CD4 specificities were missed.

Unique molecular identifiers were affixed to single, distinct cDNA molecules. From the 5' RACE reads, TCRdb called clonotypes with MiXCR, one entry per CDR3 protein. The sample lists about 97,000 distinct CDR3 sequences; roughly 11% were seen once. The CDR3 spans 15 residues. Germline CDR1 SGHKS, CDR2 YYEKEE (reference sequence). The ends lost 3 bases at V and 1 base at J; junction bases unmatched: 3. This clonotype has a handful of counts. As yet, its antigen is unknown. The receptor was isolated from an adult who was a healthcare worker with PCR-confirmed SARS-CoV-2 infection or an uninfected control (not recorded which). The sequenced sample was whole blood, obtained at baseline. The chain combines TRBV5-5 with TRBJ2-5; TRBD2 matches at 10 bases. In DNA form, the CDR3 reads TGTGCCAGCAGCTCCGGACTAGCGGTCCAAGAGACCCAGTACTTC. Translating gives CASSSGLAVQETQYF.